The clone carrying this T cell receptor beta chain came up a few times. Its antigen is not identified. This record belongs to a study of T cells in Graves' hyperthyroidism and ophthalmopathy. Study results and caveats: The model predicted ophthalmopathy a median roughly six months before onset. Most thyroid clonotypes expanded above 0.001 were also detected in blood. Stable hyperthyroidism was separated from ophthalmopathy by a model based on 13 V-J features.

Authors of the study amplified TCR beta CDR3 regions from RNA transcripts. The HTBI primer set drove a first-round RT-PCR of the TCR CDR3. TCRdb recomputed calls from the multiplex PCR reads with MiXCR, one row per CDR3 protein. This table holds a few hundred thousand distinct CDR3 sequences, over 35% found once. The CDR3 sequence is 13 residues long. V dropped 1 base and J dropped 2 bases, with 9 bases sitting between them. Germline V gives CDR1 DFQATT, CDR2 SNEGSKA (reference sequence). Those patients with uncontrolled infection, other autoimmune disease, pregnancy or lactation were excluded. This clonotype was obtained from an adult woman with Graves' disease, either hyperthyroidism or ophthalmopathy (not recorded which). Sequenced material: peripheral blood or thyroid tissue (not recorded which). The chain employs TRBV20-1 and TRBJ2-7; D is ambiguous. The CDR3 reads CSARVPDTYEQYF. The CDR3 region has the DNA TGCAGTGCTAGAGTCCCAGATACCTACGAGCAGTACTTC.